These T cell receptor beta chains were read from a single sample in a study of cytomegalovirus exposure and HLA in healthy donors. Using immunoSEQ multiplex PCR, the repertoire was profiled, and TCRdb retains in-frame clones only, with some absent. The data show about 170,000 clones, with about 80% seen just once and roughly 5% held by the top ten. Sequenced: PBMCs. The receptors come from a man aged 18 to 30 in good health and CMV-seronegative. Both conserved end residues are trimmed from each CDR3. Each record gives: J gene, V gene, clone size, CDR3 length, CDR3 protein. Size tells how often a clone was seen (once, few, many) or the class of an expanded clone, and some rows leave it out.

j_gene: TRBJ1-1
v_gene: TRBV6-6
abundance: few
len: 11
CDR3aa: ASSGLGQGQAF

j_gene: TRBJ1-1
v_gene: TRBV27
abundance: few
len: 12
CDR3aa: ASSFQGWNTEAF

j_gene: TRBJ2-3
v_gene: TRBV6-1
abundance: .
len: 13
CDR3aa: ASSTGTGFQDTQY

j_gene: TRBJ1-1
v_gene: TRBV7-9
abundance: .
len: 12
CDR3aa: ASSAQQGATEAF

j_gene: TRBJ2-3
v_gene: TRBV6-6
abundance: once
len: 13
CDR3aa: ASTDTGGGADTQY

j_gene: TRBJ1-1
v_gene: TRBV7-9
abundance: .
len: 11
CDR3aa: ASSLKDRLGAF

j_gene: TRBJ2-6
v_gene: TRBV10-1
abundance: few
len: 13
CDR3aa: ASSPDNSGANVLT

j_gene: TRBJ2-5
v_gene: TRBV18
abundance: .
len: 18
CDR3aa: ASSPPGTGGPGRYQETQY

j_gene: TRBJ2-3
v_gene: TRBV9
abundance: .
len: 13
CDR3aa: ASSVSGVGTDTQY

j_gene: TRBJ2-7
v_gene: TRBV5-3
abundance: .
len: 16
CDR3aa: ARVSGQGARTSTYEQY

j_gene: TRBJ1-1
v_gene: TRBV4-2
abundance: .
len: 12
CDR3aa: ASSQDRVGTEAF

j_gene: TRBJ1-2
v_gene: TRBV4-3
abundance: few
len: 13
CDR3aa: ASSQGLQANYGYT

j_gene: TRBJ2-3
v_gene: TRBV7-2
abundance: .
len: 13
CDR3aa: ASSLEGIRTDTQY

j_gene: TRBJ2-4
v_gene: TRBV6-5
abundance: .
len: 13
CDR3aa: ASSYSRGTKNIQY

j_gene: TRBJ2-3
v_gene: TRBV21-1
abundance: .
len: 10
CDR3aa: ASSPSTDTQY

j_gene: TRBJ2-7
v_gene: TRBV19
abundance: .
len: 12
CDR3aa: ASSITVSSYEQY

j_gene: TRBJ1-2
v_gene: TRBV28
abundance: .
len: 13
CDR3aa: ASNGQSRPEGGYT

j_gene: TRBJ2-4
v_gene: TRBV28
abundance: .
len: 11
CDR3aa: ASSFSSVRIQY

j_gene: TRBJ2-1
v_gene: TRBV5-1
abundance: .
len: 13
CDR3aa: ASSLGLSSYNEQF

j_gene: TRBJ2-4
v_gene: TRBV7-3
abundance: .
len: 11
CDR3aa: ASSRGQGNIQY

j_gene: TRBJ1-5
v_gene: TRBV11-2
abundance: .
len: 14
CDR3aa: ASSLGRGQLAQPQH

j_gene: TRBJ2-2
v_gene: TRBV15
abundance: .
len: 14
CDR3aa: ATSRPQGSFTGELF

j_gene: TRBJ2-5
v_gene: TRBV19
abundance: .
len: 11
CDR3aa: ASSHQGAETQY

j_gene: TRBJ1-2
v_gene: TRBV6-5
abundance: .
len: 12
CDR3aa: ASSSPRHDYGYT

j_gene: TRBJ1-4
v_gene: TRBV29-1
abundance: .
len: 11
CDR3aa: SVPGQGNEKLF

j_gene: TRBJ2-1
v_gene: TRBV4-1
abundance: .
len: 10
CDR3aa: ASSGGAISKF

j_gene: TRBJ2-2
v_gene: TRBV7-8
abundance: .
len: 10
CDR3aa: ASSHRWGELF

j_gene: TRBJ2-3
v_gene: TRBV11-3
abundance: .
len: 12
CDR3aa: ASSFSGSTDTQY

j_gene: TRBJ2-1
v_gene: TRBV7-9
abundance: .
len: 12
CDR3aa: ASSPMNPSNEQF

j_gene: TRBJ2-5
v_gene: TRBV28
abundance: .
len: 11
CDR3aa: ASSDQGWETQY

j_gene: TRBJ1-6
v_gene: TRBV5-1
abundance: .
len: 11
CDR3aa: ASSLFGESPLH

j_gene: TRBJ2-7
v_gene: TRBV28
abundance: .
len: 12
CDR3aa: ASSHRSREGEQY

j_gene: TRBJ2-7
v_gene: TRBV28
abundance: .
len: 12
CDR3aa: ASSLGTGSYEQY

j_gene: TRBJ2-1
v_gene: TRBV4-3
abundance: once
len: 15
CDR3aa: ASSPDGGASSYNEQF

j_gene: TRBJ2-7
v_gene: TRBV6-5
abundance: .
len: 11
CDR3aa: ASSSQGIYEQY

j_gene: TRBJ2-7
v_gene: TRBV28
abundance: .
len: 15
CDR3aa: ASSLGTGGYSSYEQY

j_gene: TRBJ2-1
v_gene: TRBV7-9
abundance: .
len: 16
CDR3aa: ASSFSGRALSSYNEQF

j_gene: TRBJ1-1
v_gene: TRBV5-5
abundance: .
len: 15
CDR3aa: ASSPKRADSMNTEAF

j_gene: TRBJ2-2
v_gene: TRBV7-3
abundance: once
len: 14
CDR3aa: ASSIPGGGSTGELF

j_gene: TRBJ1-3
v_gene: TRBV9
abundance: .
len: 13
CDR3aa: ASSERASSGNTIY

j_gene: TRBJ1-5
v_gene: TRBV25-1
abundance: .
len: 11
CDR3aa: ASRGQGGQPQH

j_gene: TRBJ2-1
v_gene: TRBV10-3
abundance: few
len: 14
CDR3aa: AISGEGLALPDEQF

j_gene: TRBJ2-7
v_gene: TRBV28
abundance: once
len: 14
CDR3aa: ASRTQPGLAGGEQY

j_gene: TRBJ1-6
v_gene: TRBV5-1
abundance: .
len: 13
CDR3aa: ASSLGGSNNSPLH

j_gene: TRBJ1-1
v_gene: TRBV5-6
abundance: .
len: 12
CDR3aa: ASSPRTGNTEAF

j_gene: TRBJ2-2
v_gene: TRBV6-6
abundance: once
len: 11
CDR3aa: ASTSGPTGELF

j_gene: TRBJ1-1
v_gene: TRBV19
abundance: .
len: 11
CDR3aa: ASTVRWSTEAF

j_gene: TRBJ2-2
v_gene: TRBV5-5
abundance: .
len: 17
CDR3aa: ASSLLVDLVGWNTGELF

j_gene: TRBJ2-1
v_gene: TRBV28
abundance: .
len: 12
CDR3aa: ASSLLGGYNEQF

j_gene: TRBJ2-3
v_gene: TRBV27
abundance: .
len: 14
CDR3aa: ASSLRARGRTDTQY

j_gene: TRBJ2-1
v_gene: TRBV12-5
abundance: .
len: 15
CDR3aa: ASGLGGTSGRIHEQF

j_gene: TRBJ1-2
v_gene: TRBV7-2
abundance: .
len: 13
CDR3aa: ASSATGTFNYGYT

j_gene: TRBJ2-5
v_gene: TRBV5-6
abundance: .
len: 13
CDR3aa: ASSERQGSQETQY

j_gene: TRBJ2-1
v_gene: TRBV27
abundance: .
len: 15
CDR3aa: ASPLLQEPYSYNEQF

j_gene: TRBJ2-7
v_gene: TRBV5-5
abundance: .
len: 12
CDR3aa: ASSYGLTTYEQY

j_gene: TRBJ2-5
v_gene: TRBV5-1
abundance: .
len: 12
CDR3aa: ASSFGTGGKTQY

j_gene: TRBJ1-2
v_gene: TRBV2
abundance: .
len: 11
CDR3aa: ASSGVTAYGYT

j_gene: TRBJ2-2
v_gene: TRBV29-1
abundance: .
len: 10
CDR3aa: TGQGLTGELF

j_gene: TRBJ2-1
v_gene: TRBV11-3
abundance: .
len: 14
CDR3aa: ASSPGGAGEDNEQF